This note documents a single T cell receptor beta chain sequence. Its target is not known. The sample is drawn from a study of cytomegalovirus exposure and HLA in healthy donors. Whole-study findings and limits: HLA restriction was apparent for most CMV-associated TCR beta chains in a later analysis.

Both 60 Vbeta primers and 13 Jbeta primers went into the PCR. The protocol was immunoSEQ multiplex PCR, while the TCRdb copy is restricted to in-frame clones and leaves out a portion. The sample has roughly 100,000 clones; roughly 82% are singletons. This CDR3 has 15 amino acids. V lost 3 bases and J 5 bases, leaving 16 bases between the germline ends. Germline-derived CDR1 and CDR2 are SGHTA and FQGNSA. What was sequenced was PBMCs. This clonotype was sampled from a man aged 50 to 59 in good health and CMV-seronegative. V gene TRBV7-2 combines with J gene TRBJ1-2; no firm D call. This chain's CDR3 is CASSLGSPNLYGYTF. CDR3 sequence (DNA): TGTGCCAGCAGCTTGGGCAGCCCGAACCTTTATGGCTACACCTTC.